A selection of T cell receptor beta chains follows, all from one sample in a study of T-cell reconstitution after alpha-beta-depleted transplantation in children. TCRdb used MiXCR to reprocess the PCR reads, holding one entry per CDR3 protein. The data contain over 450,000 distinct CDR3 sequences, under 12% of them singletons. Specimen: PBMCs, collected before TCRalphabeta/CD19-depleted stem cell transplant. These receptors were taken from a child aged 2-15 years with inherited bone marrow failure, due to receive a stem cell transplant. The CDR3 runs from the conserved cysteine through the conserved F or W. A D gene is named only where the DNA matches it firmly. Where a row states a size, it is once, few, many or the class of an expanded clone; other rows omit it.

d_call,j_call,v_call,clone_size,cdr3_nt,cdr3_aa
TRBD2,TRBJ2-1,TRBV28,few,TGTGCCAGCATCTCGAGCGGGAGGGACTACAATGAGCAGTTCTTC,CASISSGRDYNEQFF
NA,TRBJ1-5,TRBV19,few,TGTGCCAGTAGTATAAATGTAGGCAATCAGCCCCAGCATTTT,CASSINVGNQPQHF
NA,TRBJ2-5,TRBV27,many,TGTGCCAGCAGTTTATTAGAGGTCACCCAAGAGACCCAGTACTTC,CASSLLEVTQETQYF
TRBD1,TRBJ2-1,TRBV7-2,many,TGTGCCAGCAGCATAGGACAGGGACGGTCCTACAATGAGCAGTTCTTC,CASSIGQGRSYNEQFF
NA,TRBJ2-1,TRBV7-6,few,TGTGCCAGCAGCTTAGGAGCCGCTAAGGCGCGGGCGAATCCGCAGTTCTTC,CASSLGAAKARANPQFF
NA,TRBJ1-1,TRBV10-3,many,TGTGCCACCGCGTGGACCTGGGACACTGAAGCTTTCTTT,CATAWTWDTEAFF
NA,TRBJ2-1,TRBV4-3,many,TGCGCCAGCAGCCATAACCCGGGACTGTACAATGAGCAGTTCTTC,CASSHNPGLYNEQFF
NA,TRBJ1-2,TRBV11-2,few,TGTGCCAGCAGCTTCTCGGGACGGGGCCTCTATGGCTACACCTTC,CASSFSGRGLYGYTF
TRBD2,TRBJ2-7,TRBV5-5,many,TGTGCCAGCAGGTTGGGACTAGAGAACTACGAGCAGTACTTC,CASRLGLENYEQYF
NA,TRBJ2-1,TRBV27,many,TGTGCCAGCAGTTTATGGGGGTATGAGCAGTTCTTC,CASSLWGYEQFF
NA,TRBJ2-5,TRBV20-1,NA,TGCAGCTGGGCCCAAGAGACCCAGTACTTC,CSWAQETQYF
TRBD2,TRBJ2-1,TRBV6-2/TRBV6-3,many,TGTGCCTCCTCTCCCGGCGGGAGGGCCGGTGAGCAGTTCTTC,CASSPGGRAGEQFF
TRBD1,TRBJ1-5,TRBV5-5,many,TGTGCCAGCAGCCCGGGACAGGGCTGGCAGCCCCAGCATTTT,CASSPGQGWQPQHF
NA,TRBJ2-1,TRBV7-8,many,TGTGCCAGCAGCGACTCGTGGTACAATGAGCAGTTCTTC,CASSDSWYNEQFF
TRBD2,TRBJ2-1,TRBV4-3,many,TGCGCCAGCAGCCAAGAGCCCAGCGGGGATTACAATGAGCAGTTCTTC,CASSQEPSGDYNEQFF
NA,TRBJ2-5,TRBV12-3/TRBV12-4,few,TGTGCCAGCAGTCCTAGCCACGGGGGGCGCGAAGAGACCCAGTACTTC,CASSPSHGGREETQYF
TRBD2,TRBJ2-7,TRBV27,NA,TGTGCCAGCAGTTTACGGGGGACTAGCGGGAGCCCCTTCTCCTACGAGCAGTACTTC,CASSLRGTSGSPFSYEQYF
NA,TRBJ1-6,TRBV5-1,NA,TGCGCCAGCGGGATCAGGGGTCGTGATTCACCCCTCCACTTT,CASGIRGRDSPLHF
NA,TRBJ1-3,TRBV5-1,NA,TGCGCCAGCAGCTTGGGTTTTACGGGGATCGCGGGCGGAAACACCATATATTTT,CASSLGFTGIAGGNTIYF
NA,TRBJ2-1,TRBV20-1,NA,TGCAGTGCTAGAGTTTCGGGACTGGACGACAATGAGCAGTTCTTC,CSARVSGLDDNEQFF
NA,TRBJ2-2,TRBV3-1,many,TGTGCCAGCAGCCAAGTGCTGGGATTGACCGGGGAGCTGTTTTTT,CASSQVLGLTGELFF
TRBD1,TRBJ1-2,TRBV7-9,NA,TGTGCCAGCAGCGTACCCGGGACAGGGGGCCGCGATGGCTACACCTTC,CASSVPGTGGRDGYTF
TRBD2,TRBJ2-7,TRBV6-2/TRBV6-3,NA,TGTGCCAGCAGTTCCCTGACTAGCCCTTACTACTCCTACGAGCAGTACTTC,CASSSLTSPYYSYEQYF
NA,TRBJ1-2,TRBV6-5,many,TGTGCCAGCAGTTACTCGATGATGGGGGGCGTGGGGCATTATGGCTACACCTTC,CASSYSMMGGVGHYGYTF
NA,TRBJ2-1,TRBV29-1,many,TGCAGCGTTGAAGAGGACAGAACCTCCTACAATGAGCAGTTCTTC,CSVEEDRTSYNEQFF
NA,TRBJ2-1,TRBV21-1,NA,TGTGCCAGCAGAAAACTAGCGGGCGGCAATGAGCAGTTCTTC,CASRKLAGGNEQFF
NA,TRBJ2-2,TRBV7-2,many,TGTGCCAGCAGCTTAGTCCTAACCGGGGAGCTGTTTTTT,CASSLVLTGELFF
NA,TRBJ2-1,TRBV5-8,many,TGTGCCAGCAGCAGAACCGGGCTATCCTACAATGAGCAGTTCTTC,CASSRTGLSYNEQFF
NA,TRBJ2-1,TRBV7-9,NA,TGTGCCAGCAGCTTAACGTTCGGGTCGAATGAGCGGTTCTTC,CASSLTFGSNERFF
NA,TRBJ1-2,TRBV12-3/TRBV12-4,many,TGTGCCACCCGCGGCTATGGCTACACCTTC,CATRGYGYTF
TRBD2,TRBJ2-7,TRBV4-2,many,TGTGCCAGCAGCCAACTGCCGACCCCCAGCGGGAGCTACGAGCAGTACTTC,CASSQLPTPSGSYEQYF
TRBD1,TRBJ1-1,TRBV6-1,NA,TGTGCCAGCAGTCCCAGGGGGCGGGTCACTGAAGCTTTCTTT,CASSPRGRVTEAFF
NA,TRBJ2-2,TRBV30,NA,TGTGCCTGGAGTGTACTGGGACCCAACACCGGGGAGCTGTTTTTT,CAWSVLGPNTGELFF
TRBD2,TRBJ2-7,TRBV7-9,many,TGTGCCAGCAGCTTAGACGCTAGCGGGGACAACGAGCAGTACTTC,CASSLDASGDNEQYF
NA,TRBJ1-2,TRBV6-1,many,TGTGCCAGCAGTCAAGGGGAATGGCTGGACTATGGCTACACCTTC,CASSQGEWLDYGYTF
NA,TRBJ2-5,TRBV12-5,many,TGTGCTAGTGGCCAAACAGGAAAAGAGACCCAGTACTTC,CASGQTGKETQYF
TRBD2,TRBJ2-3,TRBV7-3,NA,TGTGCCAGCAGCTTCACGACTAGCGGACGCACAGATACGCAGTATTTT,CASSFTTSGRTDTQYF